This TCR beta chain was retrieved from a study of cytomegalovirus exposure and HLA in healthy donors. This CDR3 has 15 amino acids. Looked up from germline, CDR1 is GTSNPN and CDR2 is SVGIG (reference sequence). With 3 bases removed from V and 4 bases from J, the gap between germline ends came to 16 bases. PCR amplification relied on 60 Vbeta primers (plus 13 Jbeta primers). Sequencing used immunoSEQ multiplex PCR; TCRdb keeps in-frame clones, though not all of them. The table lists some 160,000 clones, approximately 78% of them singletons. V and J are TRBV30 and TRBJ1-5; possible D gene TRBD1, 5 bases. The source material was PBMCs. The receptor was derived from a woman aged 40 to 50 in good health and CMV-seropositive. The CDR3 here is CAWSVRQGLNQPQHF. In DNA, the CDR3 is TGTGCCTGGAGCGTTAGGCAGGGCCTAAATCAGCCCCAGCATTTT.